The 22 T cell receptor beta chains below all came from one sample that was sequenced in a study of T cell responses to AZD1222 COVID-19 vaccine. Libraries were prepared by immunoSEQ multiplex PCR; TCRdb keeps only in-frame clonotypes and omits some of them. The table lists roughly 110,000 clones, about 91% of them singletons. Sequenced material: peripheral blood, taken 28 days after the second AZD1222 dose. These receptors were collected from an adult who received the AZD1222 COVID-19 vaccine.

The chain employs TRBV29-1 and TRBJ1-1; 9 nucleotides match TRBD1. There are 13 residues in the CDR3. Per the germline V gene, CDR1 is SQVTM and CDR2 is ANQGSEA. V shed 4 bases, J shed 5 bases, and the junction held 5 bases outside the gene matches. The CDR3 DNA sequence: TGCAGCGTTGTACAGGGGGCTAGGACTGAAGCTTTCTTT. Residues: CSVVQGARTEAFF.

This chain joins TRBV27 and TRBJ1-4; no definite D call. The germline gives CDR1 MNHEY, CDR2 SMNVEV (reference sequence). CDR3 size: 16 residues. Between the trimmed V and J ends, which lost 4 bases and 7 bases, there was a span of 19 bases. CDR3 sequence reads: CASSSPDAQSGEKLFF. The CDR3 nucleotides are TGTGCCAGCAGTTCCCCGGACGCCCAGTCGGGTGAAAAACTGTTTTTT. Using reference TRBV27 and TRBJ1-4 for the parts outside the CDR3, the full variable domain is EAQVTQNPRYLITVTGKKLTVTCSQNMNHEYMSWYRQDPGLGLRQIYYSMNVEVTDKGDVPEGYKVSRKEKRNFPLILESPSPNQTSLYFCASSSPDAQSGEKLFFGSGTQLSVL.

V gene TRBV7-8 combines with J gene TRBJ2-1; 14 bases are shared with TRBD2. J was trimmed by 7 bases and V by 5 bases; bases with no gene match: 4. Per germline, CDR1 SGHVS and CDR2 FQNEAQ. The CDR3 runs to 15 residues. CDR3 amino acids: CASSQGLAGVNEQFF. CDR3 DNA: TGTGCCAGCAGCCAGGGACTAGCGGGGGTGAATGAGCAGTTCTTC.

V usage is TRBV27 and J usage is TRBJ2-7; 11 nucleotides match TRBD1. The length of the CDR3 is 15 residues. The junction had 9 bases not matched to a gene; V was cut back by 7 bases and J by 4 bases. Per the germline V gene, CDR1 is MNHEY and CDR2 is SMNVEV (reference sequence). This CDR3 reads CASNSRTGGYYEQYF. The CDR3 DNA reads as TGTGCCAGCAACAGCAGGACAGGGGGCTATTACGAGCAGTACTTC.

J is TRBJ2-5 and V is TRBV9, with D tentatively TRBD2 (5 bases). Trimming took 0 bases from V and 5 from J, leaving 8 bases between them. The CDR3 length is 13 residues. CDR1 and CDR2 from the germline V gene are SGDLS and YYNGEE. The CDR3 spells CASSVGGVETQYF. CDR3 nucleotide sequence: TGTGCCAGCAGCGTAGGGGGAGTTGAGACCCAGTACTTC.

V usage is TRBV5-1 and J usage is TRBJ1-1; possible D gene TRBD1, 5 bases. Germline V gene lookup returns CDR1 SGHRS and CDR2 YFSETQ. V lost 4 bases and J lost 5, with 18 bases in between. This CDR3 has 15 residues. In nucleotides, the CDR3 is TGCGCCAGCAGCCCCATGTGGGGGGGTGGAACTGAAGCTTTCTTT. Its protein is CASSPMWGGGTEAFF.

This chain joins TRBV6-1 and TRBJ1-5; 7 bases line up with TRBD1. The CDR3 is 15 amino acids. V dropped 2 bases and J dropped 3; count of bases not matched to a gene: 4. Germline lookup yields CDR1 MNHNS and CDR2 SASEGT. In DNA form, the CDR3 reads TGTGCCAGCAGTGAATCGGGGACAGACAATCAGCCCCAGCATTTT. Its protein is CASSESGTDNQPQHF.

This chain joins TRBV15 and TRBJ2-3; D gene unclear. The CDR3 contains 11 residues. V was shortened by 8 bases and J by 2 bases, with 5 bases between the two germline ends. Germline CDR1 is LNHNV and CDR2 is YYDKDF (reference sequence). In nucleotides, the CDR3 is TGTGCCACCGCCGACACAGATACGCAGTATTTT. This sequence encodes CATADTDTQYF.

The chain recombines TRBV21-1 with TRBJ1-5; TRBD1, as called in the table, went unchecked against the DNA. TRBV21-1 represents a pseudogene. The CDR3 sequence is 14 residues long. In DNA, the CDR3 is TGTGCCAGCAGCATCTACAGGGGCGGGCAGCCCCAGCATTTT. Protein sequence: CASSIYRGGQPQHF.

V and J are TRBV28 and TRBJ1-4, with D unresolved. The CDR3 consists of 15 residues. V was pared by 8 bases and J by 0 bases, with 13 bases between. From germline, CDR1 is MDHEN and CDR2 SYDVKM. CDR3 nucleotide sequence: TGTGCCAGCGGGCAGGTTCTTGCAACTAATGAAAAACTGTTTTTT. Translating gives CASGQVLATNEKLFF. Full variable domain (missing parts from reference TRBV28 and TRBJ1-4): DVKVTQSSRYLVKRTGEKVFLECVQDMDHENMFWYRQDPGLGLRLIYFSYDVKMKEKGDIPEGYSVSREKKERFSLILESASTNQTSMYLCASGQVLATNEKLFFGSGTQLSVL.

The rearrangement uses TRBV21-1 and TRBJ1-2; the D call in the table, TRBD1, was not verified against the DNA. TRBV21-1 is a listed pseudogene. CDR3 length: 16 residues. CDR3 sequence: CASSPGATNSLDGYTF. The DNA of the CDR3 is TGTGCCAGCAGCCCAGGGGCTACCAATTCTCTAGATGGCTACACCTTC.

As DNA, the CDR3 is TGTGCCAGCAGCTCGGGACAACGGATCGGCTACACCTTC. This codes for CASSSGQRIGYTF. The chain uses TRBV5-4 and TRBJ1-2; D is possibly TRBD1 (6 bases). The germline gives CDR1 SGHNT, CDR2 YYREEE (reference sequence). This CDR3 is 13 amino acids long. Trimming pared 3 bases from V and 8 bases from J, leaving 14 bases between.

The rearrangement uses TRBV7-6 and TRBJ1-4; possible D gene TRBD1, 5 bases. The germline V gene has CDR1 SGHVS and CDR2 FNYEAQ. V was shortened by 3 bases and J by 8 bases, with 16 bases between the two germline ends. This CDR3 has 15 residues. The CDR3 DNA follows: TGTGCCAGCAGCTTCCAGGGTGCTCCATCCGAAAAACTGTTTTTT. This sequence encodes CASSFQGAPSEKLFF. Based on the CDR3 plus reference TRBV7-6 and TRBJ1-4, the full variable domain is GAGVSQSPRYKVTKRGQDVALRCDPISGHVSLYWYRQALGQGPEFLTYFNYEAQQDKSGLPNDRFSAERPEGSISTLTIQRTEQRDSAMYRCASSFQGAPSEKLFFGSGTQLSVL.

DNA for the CDR3: TGTGCCAGCTCACCGCAGCGGGACCCTAACTATGGCTACACCTTC. It translates to CASSPQRDPNYGYTF. The chain couples TRBV18 to TRBJ1-2; a possible D gene is TRBD1 (5 bases). CDR1 is KGHSH, CDR2 LQKENI, per germline. The CDR3 length is 15 residues. Trimming stripped 3 bases from V and 0 bases from J, with 11 bases between.

The CDR3 DNA reads TGTGCCAGCAGCTTAGGTCAATACAGGGTGGGGTATGGCTACACCTTC. This translates into CASSLGQYRVGYGYTF. J is TRBJ1-2 and V is TRBV7-2; possible D gene TRBD1, 6 bases. From germline, CDR1 is SGHTA and CDR2 FQGNSA. The CDR3 extends over 16 amino acids. V was clipped by 1 base and J by 5 bases, with 17 bases between them. The full variable domain, its missing parts supplied by reference TRBV7-2 and TRBJ1-2, is GAGVSQSPSNKVTEKGKDVELRCDPISGHTALYWYRQSLGQGLEFLIYFQGNSAPDKSGLPSDRFSAERTGGSVSTLTIQRTQQEDSAVYLCASSLGQYRVGYGYTFGSGTRLTVV.

This sequence joins TRBV15 and TRBJ1-1; 7 bases map to TRBD1. Trimming took 9 bases from V and 1 from J; bases not matched to a gene: 5. The CDR3 covers 13 residues. CDR1 and CDR2 from the germline V gene are LNHNV and YYDKDF (reference sequence). The CDR3 nucleotides read TGTGCCACAGGGGGCGAGGGGAACACTGAAGCTTTCTTT. Its translation: CATGGEGNTEAFF.

The CDR3 spells CASRPTGSPSYEQYF. The DNA for the CDR3 is TGTGCCAGCAGACCCACAGGGTCCCCCTCCTACGAGCAGTACTTC. This sequence joins TRBV28 and TRBJ2-7; possibly TRBD1 for D (6 bases). Germline loops: CDR1 MDHEN, CDR2 SYDVKM. The CDR3 has 15 residues. Trimming took 6 bases from V and 0 from J, leaving 15 bases between them.

The chain has TRBV14 and TRBJ1-3, with no clear D. Germline V CDR1 and CDR2: SGHDN, FVKESK. Trimming pared 4 bases from V and 7 bases from J, leaving 11 bases between. This CDR3 has 13 residues. In DNA form, the CDR3 reads TGTGCCAGCAGCCCCGGATTGGTCAACACCATATATTTT. Translating gives CASSPGLVNTIYF. The full variable domain, in which reference TRBV14 and TRBJ1-3 provide the parts outside the CDR3, is EAGVTQFPSHSVIEKGQTVTLRCDPISGHDNLYWYRRVMGKEIKFLLHFVKESKQDESGMPNNRFLAERTGGTYSTLKVQPAELEDSGVYFCASSPGLVNTIYFGEGSWLTVV.

This clone was picked up a small number of times. This chain joins TRBV10-3 and TRBJ2-3, with D perhaps matching TRBD2 (6 bases). The CDR3 totals 15 residues. Deletions cut 6 bases from V and 1 base from J, with 14 bases between. Germline assignment: CDR1 ENHRY and CDR2 SYGVKD. The CDR3 is CAIRGGMDGTDTQYF. CDR3 in DNA: TGTGCCATCAGGGGCGGGATGGACGGCACAGATACGCAGTATTTT.

The chain employs TRBV20-1 and TRBJ1-2, with D perhaps matching TRBD1 (5 bases). Germline assignment: CDR1 DFQATT and CDR2 SNEGSKA (reference sequence). Trimming took 6 bases from V and 9 from J, leaving 14 bases between them. This CDR3 spans 11 amino acids. The CDR3 DNA follows: TGCAGTGCCAGGGACGTTAGAAGCTACACCTTC. It encodes CSARDVRSYTF.

V is TRBV7-2 and J is TRBJ1-2; 8 bases line up with TRBD1. The V gene end was trimmed by 5 bases and the J gene end by 4 bases; junction bases not matched to a gene: 9. Germline CDR1 SGHTA, CDR2 FQGNSA. The CDR3 has 15 amino acids. The CDR3 here is CASSPTVGQGYGYTF. CDR3 DNA sequence: TGTGCCAGCAGCCCAACAGTCGGACAGGGCTATGGCTACACCTTC. Using reference TRBV7-2 and TRBJ1-2 for the parts outside the CDR3, the full variable domain is GAGVSQSPSNKVTEKGKDVELRCDPISGHTALYWYRQSLGQGLEFLIYFQGNSAPDKSGLPSDRFSAERTGGSVSTLTIQRTQQEDSAVYLCASSPTVGQGYGYTFGSGTRLTVV.

V gene TRBV15 combines with J gene TRBJ2-7; D possibly corresponds to TRBD1 (6 bases). This CDR3 contains 18 residues. Germline V CDR1 and CDR2: LNHNV, YYDKDF (reference sequence). V was trimmed by 0 bases and J by 3 bases, leaving 21 bases between them. The CDR3 nucleotides are TGTGCCACCAGCAGAGATAGCCCTAGATGGGGGCTGAACTACGAGCAGTACTTC. Its translation: CATSRDSPRWGLNYEQYF.